This T cell receptor (beta chain) came from a study of CD8+ T cells in alopecia areata. Looking at the study overall: Treated patients received severity scores based on the percentage of scalp area affected.

With regard to this clone: The antigen is not known.

As for treatment: oral pan-JAK inhibitor, 5-10 mg twice daily. Sampling of alopecia areata patients yielded lesional scalp punch biopsies as well as peripheral blood. Isolation of CD4+ and CD8+ T cells from PBMCs was achieved by sorting. J was trimmed by 6 bases and V by 7 bases; bases with no gene match: 6. Germline V lookup: CDR1 SQVTM, CDR2 ANQGSEA. This CDR3 is 13 amino acids long. cDNA serving as the sequencing template came from extracted, reverse transcribed RNA. The method was immunoSEQ multiplex PCR; TCRdb's version includes in-frame clones alone and lacks a portion of them. The data show about 200,000 clones, around 56% seen once. Overall study findings and caveats: Under tofacitinib, fewer expanded CD8+ clones appeared among the top 100 scalp clones.

The clonotype originates from a human donor with alopecia areata. The chain is built from TRBV29-1 and TRBJ2-3, with 11 bases lining up with TRBD2. The input for sequencing was CD4+ T cells sorted from blood, taken at week 4, from a patient treated with tofacitinib. The CDR3 loop reads CSATSGGGDTQYF. CDR3 coding DNA: TGCAGCGCCACTAGCGGGGGTGGGGATACGCAGTATTTT.